This is a list of T cell receptor beta chains from one sample in a study of T cells in Graves' hyperthyroidism and ophthalmopathy. TCRdb re-analysed the multiplex PCR reads in MiXCR, keeping a single row per CDR3 protein. The sample yields more than 300,000 distinct CDR3 sequences, approximately 13% seen once. The sequenced sample consisted of blood. The receptors were gathered from a woman in her thirties with Graves' hyperthyroidism. The CDR3 runs from the conserved cysteine through the conserved F or W. D genes are given only for firm matches. The size of a clone is reported for some rows only, either as once, few or many, or as a class for expanded clones.

TRBV28	TRBJ2-2	many	.	CASSFWRRSTGELFF	TGTGCCAGCAGTTTTTGGAGGAGGAGCACCGGGGAGCTGTTTTTT
TRBV18	TRBJ2-6	.	.	CASSYKTGANVLTF	TGTGCCAGCTCATACAAAACCGGGGCCAACGTCCTGACTTTC
TRBV28	TRBJ2-7	few	.	CASSLWGGVYEQYF	TGTGCCAGCAGTTTATGGGGGGGCGTCTACGAGCAGTACTTC
TRBV30	TRBJ2-7	many	.	CAWATDSYEQYF	TGTGCCTGGGCCACAGATTCCTACGAGCAGTACTTC
TRBV5-5	TRBJ2-5	.	.	CASSLVSGVFETQYF	TGTGCCAGCAGCTTGGTATCAGGGGTGTTCGAGACCCAGTACTTC
TRBV2	TRBJ2-3	many	.	CASGVTDTQYF	TGTGCCAGCGGGGTCACAGATACGCAGTATTTT
TRBV6-1	TRBJ1-5	.	.	CASEGILLNQPQHF	TGTGCCAGCGAGGGGATTTTACTAAATCAGCCCCAGCATTTT
TRBV7-7	TRBJ2-5	many	TRBD2	CASSQGTSGLQGETQYF	TGTGCTAGCAGCCAAGGGACTAGCGGACTCCAGGGGGAGACCCAGTACTTC
TRBV7-2	TRBJ2-3	many	.	CASSADSANTQYF	TGTGCCAGCAGCGCGGACTCAGCCAATACGCAGTATTTT
TRBV7-9	TRBJ2-7	many	.	CASSFLPISYEQYF	TGTGCCAGCAGCTTTCTACCGATCTCCTACGAGCAGTACTTC
TRBV7-9	TRBJ2-5	many	TRBD2	CASSHAGTSGVGETQYF	TGTGCCAGCAGCCATGCCGGGACTAGCGGGGTCGGGGAGACCCAGTACTTC
TRBV27	TRBJ2-1	few	.	CASSPHSSYNEQFF	TGTGCCAGCAGTCCCCATAGCTCCTACAATGAGCAGTTCTTC
TRBV7-2	TRBJ1-1	many	TRBD1	CASSRPGQLNTEAFF	TGTGCCAGCAGCCGTCCGGGACAGCTGAACACTGAAGCTTTCTTT
TRBV6-1	TRBJ1-4	once	TRBD1	CASSADRGYEKLFF	TGTGCCAGCAGCGCCGACAGGGGTTATGAAAAACTGTTTTTT
TRBV7-9	TRBJ1-2	few	.	CASSAQGIWNGYTF	TGTGCCAGCAGCGCGCAGGGTATCTGGAATGGCTACACCTTC
TRBV4-1	TRBJ2-1	many	TRBD2	CASSQDRTSGWNEQFF	TGCGCCAGCAGCCAAGATCGGACTAGCGGGTGGAATGAGCAGTTCTTC
TRBV29-1	TRBJ1-1	many	.	CSAAPGWNTEAFF	TGCAGCGCCGCTCCGGGATGGAACACTGAAGCTTTCTTT
TRBV10-1	TRBJ2-3	.	TRBD1	CATRQGPGDTQYF	TGCGCCACCAGACAGGGCCCTGGGGATACGCAGTATTTT
TRBV2	TRBJ2-3	few	.	CASRGSDTQYF	TGTGCCAGCAGGGGGTCAGATACGCAGTATTTT
TRBV29-1	TRBJ2-1	few	.	CSVETRGARFF	TGCAGCGTTGAAACCCGGGGGGCTCGGTTCTTC
TRBV7-9	TRBJ2-7	many	.	CASTTGAKSYEQYF	TGTGCCAGCACCACGGGGGCCAAATCCTACGAGCAGTACTTC
TRBV6-1	TRBJ1-2	.	TRBD1	CASSQGGGGGGYTF	TGTGCCAGCAGTCAAGGGGGCGGGGGCGGTGGCTACACCTTC
TRBV5-6	TRBJ2-1	.	.	CASSFEGGVEQFF	TGTGCCAGCAGCTTTGAGGGAGGAGTGGAACAGTTCTTC
TRBV11-1	TRBJ1-1	many	TRBD1	CASYDRVGTEAFF	TGTGCCAGCTATGACAGGGTGGGAACTGAAGCTTTCTTT
TRBV28	TRBJ1-1	many	.	CASSLSWGAFF	TGTGCCAGCAGTTTAAGCTGGGGGGCTTTCTTT
TRBV6-1	TRBJ1-5	.	TRBD1	CASSGAGGQGMDQPQHF	TGTGCCAGCAGTGGGGCGGGGGGACAGGGCATGGATCAGCCCCAGCATTTT
TRBV20-1	TRBJ1-4	many	.	CSARDTWGENEKLFF	TGCAGTGCTAGAGATACCTGGGGGGAGAATGAAAAACTGTTTTTT
TRBV7-9	TRBJ1-4	many	.	CASSPDAYPEKLFF	TGTGCCAGCAGCCCAGACGCCTACCCTGAAAAACTGTTTTTT
TRBV7-2	TRBJ1-5	.	.	CASNLQGRNQPQHF	TGTGCCAGCAATCTACAGGGAAGGAATCAGCCCCAGCATTTT
TRBV6-1	TRBJ2-2	.	TRBD2	CASSMGGANTGELFF	TGTGCCAGCAGTATGGGGGGGGCGAACACCGGGGAGCTGTTTTTT
TRBV9	TRBJ2-1	few	TRBD1	CASSGGRDRGRNEQFF	TGTGCCAGCAGCGGGGGCCGGGACAGGGGTAGAAATGAGCAGTTCTTC
TRBV7-6	TRBJ2-5	many	.	CASSLEGRQETQYF	TGTGCCAGCAGCTTAGAGGGGCGGCAAGAGACCCAGTACTTC
TRBV20-1	TRBJ2-7	many	.	CSARRTEGPQYEQYF	TGCAGTGCTAGACGGACCGAGGGTCCGCAGTACGAGCAGTACTTC
TRBV7-9	TRBJ2-5	.	TRBD1	CASSLGTGGPETQYF	TGTGCCAGCAGCTTAGGGACAGGGGGCCCAGAGACCCAGTACTTC
TRBV20-1	TRBJ1-1	.	.	CSTRGLPSGIEAFF	TGCAGTACCAGGGGACTCCCTAGCGGGATTGAAGCTTTCTTT
TRBV4-3	TRBJ1-6	few	.	CASSPSGGSYNSPLHF	TGCGCCAGCAGCCCCTCCGGCGGGTCCTATAATTCACCCCTCCACTTT
TRBV6-1	TRBJ2-3	few	.	CASSPSDPLSWGKRDTQYF	TGTGCCAGCAGTCCTTCGGACCCCCTCAGTTGGGGAAAACGAGATACGCAGTATTTT
TRBV5-1	TRBJ2-5	many	.	CASSSGGSGMVAQYF	TGCGCCAGCAGCTCTGGCGGGTCAGGAATGGTAGCCCAGTACTTC
TRBV11-1	TRBJ2-3	many	TRBD2	CASSQGPQSRTSGVDTQYF	TGTGCCAGCAGCCAAGGACCGCAATCCCGGACTAGCGGCGTGGATACGCAGTATTTT
TRBV7-2	TRBJ1-2	many	.	CASSGGSAGTGNYGYTF	TGTGCCAGCAGCGGTGGTTCCGCCGGGACTGGAAACTATGGCTACACCTTC
TRBV6-2/TRBV6-3	TRBJ2-3	few	.	CASRRDRTDTQYF	TGTGCCAGCAGACGGGACCGCACAGATACGCAGTATTTT
TRBV28	TRBJ2-7	many	.	CASELGGGVSYEQYF	TGTGCCAGCGAACTAGGGGGGGGAGTATCCTACGAGCAGTACTTC
TRBV28	TRBJ2-2	.	TRBD2	CASMRERSGELFF	TGTGCCAGCATGCGGGAGCGGAGCGGGGAGCTGTTTTTT
TRBV9	TRBJ2-7	few	.	CASSVGDFYEQYF	TGTGCCAGCAGCGTAGGAGATTTCTACGAGCAGTACTTC
TRBV12-3/TRBV12-4	TRBJ2-3	many	TRBD2	CASSFGLAGGTDTQYF	TGTGCCAGCAGTTTCGGACTAGCGGGAGGCACAGATACGCAGTATTTT
TRBV11-2	TRBJ1-2	.	.	CASSSYRDEGYTF	TGTGCCAGCAGCTCGTACAGGGATGAGGGCTACACCTTC
TRBV19	TRBJ2-1	.	TRBD1	CASSRQGTWTPSYNEQFF	TGTGCCAGTAGCAGACAGGGGACTTGGACTCCCTCCTACAATGAGCAGTTCTTC
TRBV5-1	TRBJ1-1	.	.	CASSPEGNTEAFF	TGCGCCAGCAGCCCCGAGGGGAACACTGAAGCTTTCTTT
TRBV6-5	TRBJ1-5	.	.	CASSYSGGGGQPQHF	TGTGCCAGCAGTTACTCGGGGGGCGGTGGGCAGCCCCAGCATTTT
TRBV18	TRBJ2-5	.	.	CASSGGTAGTQYF	TGTGCCAGCTCCGGCGGGACCGCCGGGACCCAGTACTTC
TRBV11-2	TRBJ2-7	many	TRBD1	CASSQAGRGSAYEQYF	TGTGCCAGCAGTCAAGCTGGCAGGGGGAGCGCCTACGAGCAGTACTTC
TRBV7-8	TRBJ1-4	many	.	CASSRSGGEWKLFF	TGTGCCAGCAGCCGCAGTGGGGGGGAATGGAAACTGTTTTTT
TRBV5-5	TRBJ2-5	few	.	CASSLLGVALYQETQYF	TGTGCCAGCAGCTTGTTAGGGGTAGCGCTCTACCAAGAGACCCAGTACTTC
TRBV6-1	TRBJ2-7	.	TRBD1	CASRGTGYERYF	TGTGCCAGCAGGGGGACAGGCTACGAGCGGTACTTC
TRBV20-1	TRBJ1-1	many	.	CSASGHPNTEAFF	TGCAGTGCTAGCGGTCACCCGAACACTGAAGCTTTCTTT
TRBV27	TRBJ2-1	few	TRBD2	CASSFGGSGSYNEQFF	TGTGCCAGCAGTTTTGGCGGGAGTGGGTCCTACAATGAGCAGTTCTTC
TRBV20-1	TRBJ2-1	few	.	CSAKDYRSGDEQFF	TGCAGTGCTAAGGACTATCGGTCGGGCGATGAGCAGTTCTTC